This TCR beta chain was profiled in a study of identical twins. TCRdb passed the 5' RACE reads through MiXCR, listing each CDR3 protein once. Here the sample spans hundreds of thousands of distinct CDR3 sequences, 20% to 25% being singletons. CDR1 and CDR2 (germline): DFQATT, SNEGSKA (reference sequence). The CDR3 spans 15 residues. The V segment lost 0 bases and the J segment 10 bases; nucleotides outside the gene matches: 9. The data also belong to a second study, concerning T cells expressing NK-cell markers.

The chain employs TRBV20-1 and TRBJ2-1; 10 nucleotides agree with TRBD2. Sequencing used PBMCs. This clonotype was obtained from a woman under 30 in good health. For the CDR3, the DNA is TGCAGTGCTAGAGATTGGACTAGCGGAGTAGGAGAGCAGTTCTTC. Its translation is CSARDWTSGVGEQFF.